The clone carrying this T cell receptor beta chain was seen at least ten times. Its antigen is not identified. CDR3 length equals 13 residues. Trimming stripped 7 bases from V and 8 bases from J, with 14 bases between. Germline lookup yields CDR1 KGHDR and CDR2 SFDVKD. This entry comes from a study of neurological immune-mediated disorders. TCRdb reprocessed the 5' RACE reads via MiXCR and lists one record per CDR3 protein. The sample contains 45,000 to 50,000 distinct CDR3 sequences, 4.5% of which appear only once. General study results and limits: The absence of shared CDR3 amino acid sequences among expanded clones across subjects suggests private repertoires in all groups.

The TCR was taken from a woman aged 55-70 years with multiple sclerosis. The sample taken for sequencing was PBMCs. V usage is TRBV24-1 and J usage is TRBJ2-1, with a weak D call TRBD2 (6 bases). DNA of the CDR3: TGTGCCACCAGAGACGACGGGAGCGATGAGCAGTTCTTC. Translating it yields CATRDDGSDEQFF.